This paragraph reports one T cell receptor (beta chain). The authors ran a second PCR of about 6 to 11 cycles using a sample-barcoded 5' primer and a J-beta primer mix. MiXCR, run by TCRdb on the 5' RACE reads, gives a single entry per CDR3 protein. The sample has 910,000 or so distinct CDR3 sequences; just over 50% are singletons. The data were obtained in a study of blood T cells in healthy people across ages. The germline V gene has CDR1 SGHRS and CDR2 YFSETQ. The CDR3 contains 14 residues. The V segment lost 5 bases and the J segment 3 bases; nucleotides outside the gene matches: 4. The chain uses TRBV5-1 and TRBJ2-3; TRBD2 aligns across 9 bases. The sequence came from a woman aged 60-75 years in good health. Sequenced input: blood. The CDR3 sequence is CASRREGRTDTQYF. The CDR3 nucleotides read TGCGCCAGCAGGCGGGAGGGGAGGACAGATACGCAGTATTTT.